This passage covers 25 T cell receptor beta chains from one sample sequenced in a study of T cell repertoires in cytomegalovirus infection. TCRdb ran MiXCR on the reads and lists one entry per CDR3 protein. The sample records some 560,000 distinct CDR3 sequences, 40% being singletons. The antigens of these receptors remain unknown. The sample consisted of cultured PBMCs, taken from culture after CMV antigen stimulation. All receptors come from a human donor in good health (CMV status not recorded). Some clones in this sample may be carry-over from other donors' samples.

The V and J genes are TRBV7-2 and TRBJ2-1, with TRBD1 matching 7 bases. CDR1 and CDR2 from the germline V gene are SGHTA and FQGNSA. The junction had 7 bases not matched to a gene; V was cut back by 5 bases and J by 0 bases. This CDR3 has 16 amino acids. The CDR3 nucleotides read TGTGCCAGCAGCACCCGACAGGGCAACTCCTACAATGAGCAGTTCTTC. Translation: CASSTRQGNSYNEQFF.

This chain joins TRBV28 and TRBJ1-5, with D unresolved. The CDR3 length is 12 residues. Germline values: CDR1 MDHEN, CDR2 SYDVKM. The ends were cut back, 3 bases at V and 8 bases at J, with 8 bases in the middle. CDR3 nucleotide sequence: TGTGCCAGCAGTTTCCCACGGGAGCCCCAGCATTTT. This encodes CASSFPREPQHF. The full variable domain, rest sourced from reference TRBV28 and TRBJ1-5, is DVKVTQSSRYLVKRTGEKVFLECVQDMDHENMFWYRQDPGLGLRLIYFSYDVKMKEKGDIPEGYSVSREKKERFSLILESASTNQTSMYLCASSFPREPQHFGDGTRLSIL.

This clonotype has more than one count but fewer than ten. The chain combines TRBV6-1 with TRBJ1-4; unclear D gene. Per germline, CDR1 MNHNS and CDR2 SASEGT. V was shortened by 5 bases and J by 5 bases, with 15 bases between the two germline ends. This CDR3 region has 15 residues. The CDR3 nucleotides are TGTGCCAGCAGTCCCCACCCGACTAGGAATGAAAAACTGTTTTTT. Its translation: CASSPHPTRNEKLFF.

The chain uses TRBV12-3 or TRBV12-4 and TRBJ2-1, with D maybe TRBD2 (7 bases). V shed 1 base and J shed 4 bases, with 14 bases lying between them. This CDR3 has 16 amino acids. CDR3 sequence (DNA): TGTGCCAGCAGTTTAGTAGGGGGAGGGTGGTACAATGAGCAGTTCTTC. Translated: CASSLVGGGWYNEQFF.

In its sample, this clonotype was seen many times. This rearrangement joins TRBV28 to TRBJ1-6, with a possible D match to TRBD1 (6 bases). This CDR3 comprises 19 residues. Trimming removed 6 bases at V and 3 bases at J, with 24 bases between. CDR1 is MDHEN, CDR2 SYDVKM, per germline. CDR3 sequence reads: CASSSLLQGAEFYNSPLHF. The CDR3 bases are TGTGCCAGCAGCTCCCTATTACAGGGTGCAGAATTCTATAATTCACCCCTCCACTTT.

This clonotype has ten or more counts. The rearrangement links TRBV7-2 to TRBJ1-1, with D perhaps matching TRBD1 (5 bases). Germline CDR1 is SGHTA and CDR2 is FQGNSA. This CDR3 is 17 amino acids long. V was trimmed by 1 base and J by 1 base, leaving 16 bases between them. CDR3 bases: TGTGCCAGCAGCTTAGGAGTTGGGTTCGGGGCGAACACTGAAGCTTTCTTT. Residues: CASSLGVGFGANTEAFF.

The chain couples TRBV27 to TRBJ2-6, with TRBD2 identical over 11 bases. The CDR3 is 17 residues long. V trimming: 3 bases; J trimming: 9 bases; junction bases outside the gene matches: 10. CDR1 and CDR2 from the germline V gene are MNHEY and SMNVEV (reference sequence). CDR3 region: CASSFVEGTSGGNVLTF. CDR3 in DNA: TGTGCCAGCAGTTTTGTGGAAGGGACTAGCGGAGGCAACGTCCTGACTTTC.

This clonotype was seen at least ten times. CDR3 bases: TGTGCCAGCAGCTTAGCGTCGGGGAATGAGCAGTTCTTC. Its translation: CASSLASGNEQFF. V is TRBV7-9 and J is TRBJ2-1; TRBD2 is a possible D gene (5 bases). Trimming stripped 0 bases from V and 7 bases from J, with 7 bases between. CDR1 and CDR2 from the germline V gene are SEHNR and FQNEAQ (reference sequence). This CDR3 has 13 amino acids. The full variable domain, in which reference TRBV7-9 and TRBJ2-1 provide the parts outside the CDR3, is DTGVSQNPRHKITKRGQNVTFRCDPISEHNRLYWYRQTLGQGPEFLTYFQNEAQLEKSRLLSDRFSAERPKGSFSTLEIQRTEQGDSAMYLCASSLASGNEQFFGPGTRLTVL.

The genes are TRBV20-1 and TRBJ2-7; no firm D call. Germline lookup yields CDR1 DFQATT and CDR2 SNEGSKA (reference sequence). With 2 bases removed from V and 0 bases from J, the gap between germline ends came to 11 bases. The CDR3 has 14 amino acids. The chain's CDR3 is CSARRAFSSYEQYF. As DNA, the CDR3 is TGCAGTGCTAGACGAGCTTTCTCCTCCTACGAGCAGTACTTC.

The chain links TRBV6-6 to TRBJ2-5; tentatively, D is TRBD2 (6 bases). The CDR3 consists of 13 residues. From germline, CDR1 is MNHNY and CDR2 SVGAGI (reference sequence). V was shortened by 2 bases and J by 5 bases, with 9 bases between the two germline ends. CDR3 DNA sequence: TGTGCCAGCAGTTACCGGGCGGGGGAGACCCAGTACTTC. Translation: CASSYRAGETQYF.

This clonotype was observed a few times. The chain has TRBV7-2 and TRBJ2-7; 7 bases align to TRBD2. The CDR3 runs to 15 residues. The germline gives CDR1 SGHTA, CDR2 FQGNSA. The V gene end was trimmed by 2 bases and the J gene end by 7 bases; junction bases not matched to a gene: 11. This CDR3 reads CASSLWVAGGGEQYF. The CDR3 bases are TGTGCCAGCAGCTTATGGGTAGCGGGTGGGGGAGAGCAGTACTTC.

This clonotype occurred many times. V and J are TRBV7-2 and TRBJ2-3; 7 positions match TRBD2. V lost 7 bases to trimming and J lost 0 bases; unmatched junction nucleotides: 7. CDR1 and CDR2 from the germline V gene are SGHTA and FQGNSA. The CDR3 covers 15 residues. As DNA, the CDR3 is TGTGCCAGCAACACAGCGGGGCTAAGCACAGATACGCAGTATTTT. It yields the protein CASNTAGLSTDTQYF.

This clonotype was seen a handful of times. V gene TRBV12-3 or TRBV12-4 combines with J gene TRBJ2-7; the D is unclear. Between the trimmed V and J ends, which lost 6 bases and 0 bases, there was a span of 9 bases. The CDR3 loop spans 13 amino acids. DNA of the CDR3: TGTGCCAGCAGAGACCCAAGCTCCTACGAGCAGTACTTC. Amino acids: CASRDPSSYEQYF.

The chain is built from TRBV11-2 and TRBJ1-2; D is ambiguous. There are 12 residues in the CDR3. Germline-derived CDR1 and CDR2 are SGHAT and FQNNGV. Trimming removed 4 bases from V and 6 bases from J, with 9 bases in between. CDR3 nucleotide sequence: TGTGCCAGCAGCTCAGAGCAGGATGGCTACACCTTC. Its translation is CASSSEQDGYTF.

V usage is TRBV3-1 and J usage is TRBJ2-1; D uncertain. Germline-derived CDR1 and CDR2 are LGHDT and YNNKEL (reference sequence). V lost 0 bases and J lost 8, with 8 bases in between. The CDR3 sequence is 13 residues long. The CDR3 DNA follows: TGTGCCAGCAGCCAAGATCTTACGTATGAGCAGTTCTTC. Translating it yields CASSQDLTYEQFF.

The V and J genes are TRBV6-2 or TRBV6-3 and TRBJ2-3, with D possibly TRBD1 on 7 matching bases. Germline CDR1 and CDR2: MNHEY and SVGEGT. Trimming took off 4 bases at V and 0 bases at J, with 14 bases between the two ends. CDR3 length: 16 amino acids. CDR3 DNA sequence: TGTGCCAGCAGTTCCTGGGGGGACAGAAGCACAGATACGCAGTATTTT. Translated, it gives CASSSWGDRSTDTQYF.

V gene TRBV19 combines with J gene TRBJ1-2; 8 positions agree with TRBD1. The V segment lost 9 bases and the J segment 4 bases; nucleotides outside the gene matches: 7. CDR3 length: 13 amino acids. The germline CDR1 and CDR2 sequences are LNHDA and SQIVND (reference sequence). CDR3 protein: CASTRTGFYGYTF. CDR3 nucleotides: TGTGCCAGCACCCGGACAGGGTTCTATGGCTACACCTTC.

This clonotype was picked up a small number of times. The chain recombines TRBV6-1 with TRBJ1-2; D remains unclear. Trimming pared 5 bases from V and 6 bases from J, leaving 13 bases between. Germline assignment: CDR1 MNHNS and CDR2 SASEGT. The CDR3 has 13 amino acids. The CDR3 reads CASSYSGSHGYTF. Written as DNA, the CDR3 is TGTGCCAGCAGTTATTCCGGGAGTCATGGCTACACCTTC.

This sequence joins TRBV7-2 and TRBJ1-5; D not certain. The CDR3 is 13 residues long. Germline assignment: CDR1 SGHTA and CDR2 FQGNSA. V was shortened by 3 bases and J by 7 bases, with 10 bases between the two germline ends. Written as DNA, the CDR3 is TGTGCCAGCAGCTTCGATAGCGTCCAGCCCCAGCATTTT. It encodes CASSFDSVQPQHF.

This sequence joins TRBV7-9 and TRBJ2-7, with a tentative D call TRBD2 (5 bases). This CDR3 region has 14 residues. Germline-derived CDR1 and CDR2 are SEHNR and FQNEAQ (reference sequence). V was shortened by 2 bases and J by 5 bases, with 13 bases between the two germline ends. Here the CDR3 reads CASSLPGVGNEQYF. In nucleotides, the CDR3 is TGTGCCAGCAGCTTACCCGGGGTCGGGAACGAGCAGTACTTC.

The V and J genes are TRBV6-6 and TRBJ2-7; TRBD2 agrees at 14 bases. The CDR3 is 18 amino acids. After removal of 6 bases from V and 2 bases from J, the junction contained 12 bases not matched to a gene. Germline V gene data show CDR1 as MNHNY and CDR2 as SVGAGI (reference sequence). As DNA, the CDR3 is TGTGCCAGCAGCTCGGGACTAGCGGGAGTAAGGGGACCCTACGAGCAGTACTTC. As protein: CASSSGLAGVRGPYEQYF.

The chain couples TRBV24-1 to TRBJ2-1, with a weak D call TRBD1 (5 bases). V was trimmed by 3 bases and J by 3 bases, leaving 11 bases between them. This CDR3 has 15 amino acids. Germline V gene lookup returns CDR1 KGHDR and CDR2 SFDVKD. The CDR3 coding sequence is TGTGCCACCAGTGATGCAGGGTCTAACTACAATGAGCAGTTCTTC. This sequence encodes CATSDAGSNYNEQFF.

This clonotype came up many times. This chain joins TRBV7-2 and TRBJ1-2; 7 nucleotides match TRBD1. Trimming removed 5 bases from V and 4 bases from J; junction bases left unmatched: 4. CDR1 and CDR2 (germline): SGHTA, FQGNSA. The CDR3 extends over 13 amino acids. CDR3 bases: TGTGCCAGCAGCCTGGGACAGTTCTATGGCTACACCTTC. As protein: CASSLGQFYGYTF. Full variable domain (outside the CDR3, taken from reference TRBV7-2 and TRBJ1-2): GAGVSQSPSNKVTEKGKDVELRCDPISGHTALYWYRQSLGQGLEFLIYFQGNSAPDKSGLPSDRFSAERTGGSVSTLTIQRTQQEDSAVYLCASSLGQFYGYTFGSGTRLTVV.

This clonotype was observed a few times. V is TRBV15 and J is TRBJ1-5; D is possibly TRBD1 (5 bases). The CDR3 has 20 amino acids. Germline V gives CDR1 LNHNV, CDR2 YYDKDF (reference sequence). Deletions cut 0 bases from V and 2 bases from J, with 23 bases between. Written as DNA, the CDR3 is TGTGCCACCAGCAGAGATTTCGCCAGGGCCCCACGAGGTGGCAATCAGCCCCAGCATTTT. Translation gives CATSRDFARAPRGGNQPQHF.

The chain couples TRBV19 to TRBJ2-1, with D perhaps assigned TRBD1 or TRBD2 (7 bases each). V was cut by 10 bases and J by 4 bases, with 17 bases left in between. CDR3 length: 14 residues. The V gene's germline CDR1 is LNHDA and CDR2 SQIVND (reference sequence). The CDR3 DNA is TGTGCCACTAGGGGGCGGGGAGGGTACAATGAGCAGTTCTTC. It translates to CATRGRGGYNEQFF.